This TCR beta chain is drawn from a study of identical twins. V dropped 7 bases and J dropped 4; count of bases not matched to a gene: 8. CDR3 length: 15 amino acids. Germline CDR1 MNHNS, CDR2 SASEGT. Unique molecular identifiers were present on cDNA, and template switching added a universal primer site. TCRdb reanalysed the 5' RACE reads using MiXCR and keeps one entry per CDR3 protein. The sample holds approximately 680,000 distinct CDR3 sequences, around 7.5% seen once. There are a few counts of this clonotype. Its antigen is currently unknown. Findings and limits, study-wide: Memory repertoires showed no such pattern, whereas abundant cord blood beta clonotypes carried fewer insertions.

Separately, the same data were catalogued under a study of yellow fever vaccine responses in identical twins. That study reports: Convergence reportedly seemed to mark part of the twins' vaccine T cell response, with personalization marking the rest.

This TCR derives from a woman aged 18-29 years in good health. V is TRBV6-1 and J is TRBJ2-5; 11 bases agree with TRBD2. The sample comprised PBMCs. The CDR3 nucleotides are TGTGCCAGCATGCTAGCGGGGGGCACGGCAGAGACCCAGTACTTC. Protein product: CASMLAGGTAETQYF.